Listed below are T cell receptor beta chains from one sample, sequenced in a study of T cell repertoires in cytomegalovirus infection. In TCRdb, the reads were re-called with MiXCR into one record per CDR3 protein. Seen here are approximately 910,000 distinct CDR3 sequences, about 33% observed once, and the top ten hold roughly 12%. No antigen has been identified for these receptors. This specimen was cultured CD8+ T cells from PBMCs, taken from culture after CMV antigen stimulation. These receptor sequences come from a human donor in good health (CMV status not recorded). Some clones in this sample may be carry-over from other donors' samples. The CDR3 runs from the conserved cysteine through the conserved F or W. D genes are given only for firm matches. The size of a clone is reported for some rows only, either as once, few or many, or as a class for expanded clones.

>TRBV5-6|TRBJ1-2|NA|14|few
CASSLAGRRGGYTF
TGTGCCAGCAGCTTGGCCGGCAGAAGAGGCGGCTACACCTTC
>TRBV6-1|TRBJ1-6|NA|14|NA
CASSELGYNSPLHF
TGTGCCAGCAGTGAACTGGGGTATAATTCACCCCTCCACTTT
>TRBV19|TRBJ1-1|TRBD1|14|many
CASSSQGAGTEAFF
TGCGCCAGCAGCTCACAGGGGGCGGGCACTGAAGCTTTCTTT
>TRBV6-1|TRBJ2-2|TRBD1|13|NA
CASSQGAGGELFF
TGTGCCAGCAGTCAGGGGGCCGGCGGGGAGCTGTTTTTT
>TRBV7-2|TRBJ1-2|NA|15|many
CASSLLSGARGGYTF
TGTGCCAGCAGCTTACTATCAGGGGCGCGGGGTGGCTACACCTTC
>TRBV7-3|TRBJ2-1|NA|13|NA
CASSLYSGNEQFF
TGTGCCAGCAGCTTATATTCAGGGAATGAGCAGTTCTTC
>TRBV6-2/TRBV6-3|TRBJ2-6|NA|13|NA
CASESSGANVLTF
TGTGCCAGCGAGAGCTCTGGGGCCAACGTCCTGACTTTC
>TRBV6-1|TRBJ1-1|NA|15|NA
CASSPIYLGNTEAFF
TGTGCCAGCAGCCCAATCTACCTGGGGAACACTGAAGCTTTCTTT
>TRBV11-3|TRBJ2-5|TRBD1|15|NA
CASSARDSPPGTQYF
TGTGCCAGCAGCGCCCGGGACAGCCCCCCAGGGACCCAGTACTTC
>TRBV6-1|TRBJ1-5|NA|13|few
CASSERQHQPQHF
TGTGCCAGCAGTGAACGGCAGCATCAGCCCCAGCATTTT
>TRBV12-3/TRBV12-4|TRBJ1-4|NA|23|few
CASSFVSGQRDLGSSATNEKLFF
TGTGCCAGCAGTTTTGTCTCTGGACAGAGAGACTTAGGGTCCTCGGCGACTAATGAAAAACTGTTTTTT
>TRBV6-6|TRBJ2-1|NA|16|once
CAGRDGFQASYNEQFF
TGTGCCGGCCGGGACGGATTTCAAGCGTCCTACAATGAGCAGTTCTTC
>TRBV6-6|TRBJ2-4|NA|14|NA
CASMERGPSNIQYF
TGTGCCAGCATGGAGAGGGGACCTTCAAACATTCAGTACTTC
>TRBV5-4|TRBJ1-3|NA|15|NA
CASSPGVRSGNTIYF
TGTGCCAGCAGCCCTGGGGTCCGCTCTGGAAACACCATATATTTT
>TRBV7-8|TRBJ1-5|TRBD1|16|few
CASSIRDRVSNQPQHF
TGTGCCAGCAGCATTCGGGACAGGGTTTCCAATCAGCCCCAGCATTTT
>TRBV7-8|TRBJ2-7|NA|16|NA
CASSQGWGPIFHEQYF
TGTGCCAGCAGCCAAGGGTGGGGCCCAATTTTCCACGAGCAGTACTTC
>TRBV6-5|TRBJ2-1|TRBD1|18|NA
CASSYEGSLGDSYNEQFF
TGTGCCAGCAGTTACGAGGGGTCTTTGGGGGACAGTTACAATGAGCAGTTCTTC
>TRBV6-5|TRBJ1-1|NA|14|few
CASSPGVEYTEAFF
TGTGCCAGCAGTCCCGGGGTAGAGTACACTGAAGCTTTCTTT
>TRBV19|TRBJ2-1|NA|16|few
CASSTFGWGSGNEQFF
TGTGCCAGTAGTACCTTTGGTTGGGGGTCGGGTAATGAGCAGTTCTTC
>TRBV20-1|TRBJ2-3|TRBD1|14|NA
CSAPNRGRTDTQYF
TGCAGTGCTCCCAACAGGGGACGCACAGATACGCAGTATTTT